This T cell receptor (beta chain) was documented in a study of T cells in Graves' hyperthyroidism and ophthalmopathy. This clonotype has a handful of counts. The source material, RNA transcripts, was used to amplify TCR beta CDR3 regions. When the TCR CDR3 underwent first-round RT-PCR, the HTBI primer set was used. Each CDR3 protein gets one entry after TCRdb re-called the multiplex PCR reads with MiXCR. The sample has 550,000 to 850,000 distinct CDR3 sequences; roughly a sixth are singletons. CDR1 and CDR2 from the germline V gene are SGHRS and YFSETQ. Germline trimming cut 4 bases from V and 3 bases from J; bases unmatched to any gene: 5. The CDR3 covers 17 residues.

V and J are TRBV5-1 and TRBJ2-2; 14 bases match TRBD2. The sequence derives from a woman aged 50 to 65 with Graves' hyperthyroidism that later progressed to Graves' ophthalmopathy. Sample: blood. CDR3 nucleotides: TGCGCCAGCAGCCCCGGACTAGCGGGGGGTTACACCGGGGAGCTGTTTTTT. Its translation is CASSPGLAGGYTGELFF.